This T cell receptor beta chain is drawn from a study of T cell responses to AZD1222 COVID-19 vaccine. Looking at the study overall: Second doses at about 4 or about 12 weeks were pooled. Study-wide results and limits: Reportedly, nearly half the spike-specific TCRs target unmutated variant regions. White British donors predominated, females outnumbered males, and clonal diversity was possibly underestimated. Repertoires were obtained only post-peak T cell response.

To note about this clone: Antigen unknown.

V was pared by 4 bases and J by 5 bases, with 15 bases between. CDR1 LGHDT and CDR2 YNNKEL come from the germline V gene (reference sequence). This CDR3 spans 15 amino acids. TCRdb's copy holds only in-frame clones and misses some; the assay was immunoSEQ multiplex PCR. The data show about 260,000 clones, approximately 93% seen once. This sequence joins TRBV3-1 (or the pseudogene TRBV3-2) and TRBJ1-3, with TRBD1 as a possible D gene (5 bases). The sequenced sample was peripheral blood, obtained on day 0 of AZD1222 vaccination. The origin of this receptor is an adult in good health. The CDR3 DNA sequence: TGTGCCAGCAGCCCCAGCAGGACACAACGAAACACCATATATTTT. Translation: CASSPSRTQRNTIYF.